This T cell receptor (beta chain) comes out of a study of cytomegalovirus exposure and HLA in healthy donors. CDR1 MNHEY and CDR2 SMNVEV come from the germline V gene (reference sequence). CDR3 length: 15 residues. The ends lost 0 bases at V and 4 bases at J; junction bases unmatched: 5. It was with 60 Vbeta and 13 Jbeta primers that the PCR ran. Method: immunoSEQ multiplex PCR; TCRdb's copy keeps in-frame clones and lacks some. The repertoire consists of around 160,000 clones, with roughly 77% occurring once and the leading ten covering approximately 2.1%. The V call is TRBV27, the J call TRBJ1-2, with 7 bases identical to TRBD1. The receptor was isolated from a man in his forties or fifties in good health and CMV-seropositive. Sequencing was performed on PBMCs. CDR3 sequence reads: CASSLSPGGLYGYTF. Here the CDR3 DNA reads TGTGCCAGCAGTTTATCCCCAGGGGGTCTCTATGGCTACACCTTC.